These 32 T cell receptor beta chains originate from one sample sequenced in a study of blood T cells in healthy people across ages. Through a sample-barcoded 5' primer and a J-beta primer mix, a second PCR was run for roughly 6 to 11 cycles. TCRdb redid the calling of the 5' RACE reads with MiXCR, one entry per CDR3 protein. The data contain hundreds of thousands of distinct CDR3 sequences, about 51% of them singletons. Sequencing input: blood. These receptors were taken from a woman aged 80 or over in good health.

This chain links TRBV4-2 with TRBJ2-3; the match to TRBD2 covers 13 bases. The CDR3 is 19 amino acids. Losses at the gene ends were 2 bases for V and 2 bases for J; bases not matched to a gene: 10. Germline values: CDR1 LGHNA, CDR2 YNFKEQ. The CDR3 sequence is CASSQPLGTSGVNTDTQYF. As DNA, the CDR3 is TGTGCCAGCAGCCAACCCCTTGGGACTAGCGGGGTGAACACAGATACGCAGTATTTT.

This clonotype was seen once. The rearrangement joins TRBV20-1 to TRBJ2-3; 7 bases are a match to TRBD1. J was trimmed by 2 bases and V by 7 bases; bases with no gene match: 3. Germline CDR1 and CDR2: DFQATT and SNEGSKA (reference sequence). The CDR3 is made up of 12 amino acids. The CDR3 sequence is CSEGASTDTQYF. The CDR3, as DNA: TGCAGTGAGGGGGCCTCCACAGATACGCAGTATTTT.

At least ten counts were recorded for this clonotype. The V gene is TRBV6-5, the J gene TRBJ1-6; tentatively, D is TRBD1 (6 bases). V was trimmed by 6 bases and J by 6 bases, leaving 15 bases between them. The germline V gene encodes CDR1 MNHEY and CDR2 SVGAGI. CDR3 size: 15 residues. As DNA, the CDR3 is TGTGCCAGCAGCGTTAAGACAGGATCTAATTCACCCCTCCACTTT. It encodes CASSVKTGSNSPLHF.

This clonotype was seen repeatedly, ten times or more. This chain links TRBV5-1 with TRBJ2-1; D is tentatively TRBD1 or TRBD2 (6 bases each). Trimming left V 0 bases short and J 4 bases short, with 17 bases between. CDR1 and CDR2 (germline): SGHRS, YFSETQ. The CDR3 totals 17 residues. CDR3 region: CASSLDPSARGYNEQFF. The CDR3 DNA follows: TGCGCCAGCAGCTTGGACCCTAGCGCCAGGGGATACAATGAGCAGTTCTTC.

With regard to this clonotype: Just one base apart from a much larger clone, this may be a read error. V gene TRBV4-2 combines with J gene TRBJ2-7, with D maybe TRBD1 (5 bases). The CDR3 sequence is 13 residues long. V was pared by 11 bases and J by 1 base, with 15 bases between. Per the germline V gene, CDR1 is LGHNA and CDR2 is YNFKEQ. CDR3 region: CAGPDRPSYEQYF. The DNA of the CDR3 is TGTGCCGGCCCCGACAGACCTTCCTACGAGCAGTACTTC.

This chain uses TRBV28 with TRBJ2-5, with TRBD2 matching 14 bases. The CDR3 runs to 17 residues. Germline V gives CDR1 MDHEN, CDR2 SYDVKM. V lost 6 bases, J lost 2 bases, and 8 bases stayed unmatched. The CDR3 reads CASSEGLAGAKQETQYF. The CDR3, as DNA: TGTGCCAGCAGCGAGGGACTAGCGGGGGCCAAACAAGAGACCCAGTACTTC.

As for this clonotype: This clone may be a read error of a much larger clone one base away. V is TRBV6-2 or TRBV6-3 and J is TRBJ2-1; the D gene is possibly TRBD1 (5 bases). Germline V gene lookup returns CDR1 MNHEY and CDR2 SVGEGT. CDR3 length: 14 amino acids. CDR3 protein: CASRTQGLNNERFF. Here the CDR3 DNA reads TGTGCCAGCAGAACCCAGGGTTTGAACAATGAGCGGTTCTTC.

As for this clonotype: Possible read error: a much larger clone is one base away. V gene TRBV12-3 or TRBV12-4 combines with J gene TRBJ2-4; tentatively, D is TRBD1 (5 bases). This CDR3 spans 13 amino acids. Trimming took off 7 bases at V and 0 bases at J, with 7 bases between the two ends. The CDR3 sequence: CASKGQAKNIQYF. In DNA form, the CDR3 reads TGTGCCAGCAAGGGGCAAGCCAAAAACATTCAGTACTTC.

Points on this clonotype: With a much larger clone just one base away, this may be a read error. This chain uses TRBV7-9 with TRBJ2-1; unclear D gene. Trimming pared 3 bases from V and 12 bases from J, leaving 15 bases between. Germline CDR1 and CDR2: SEHNR and FQNEAQ (reference sequence). CDR3 length equals 13 residues. The CDR3 reads CASSLARPSGQFF. In DNA form, the CDR3 reads TGTGCCAGCAGCTTGGCACGTCCTTCTGGGCAGTTCTTC.

To note about this clonotype: A much larger clone lies a single base off, so this may be a read error. For the CDR3, the DNA is TGTGCCAGCTTCGCTACCGGGACAGTGGCTCCCGCTTCAGATACGCAGTATTTT. Amino acids: CASFATGTVAPASDTQYF. The chain has TRBV28 and TRBJ2-3; 7 bases line up with TRBD1. This CDR3 is built from 18 residues. CDR1 MDHEN and CDR2 SYDVKM come from the germline V gene. After removal of 8 bases from V and 4 bases from J, the junction contained 21 bases not matched to a gene.

In the case of this clonotype: Given a much more abundant clone one base away, this may be a read error. CDR3 sequence reads: CASSGGQSYNEQYF. In DNA form, the CDR3 reads TGTGCCAGCAGCGGGGGACAGTCCTACAATGAGCAGTACTTC. V usage is TRBV7-3 and J usage is TRBJ2-5; TRBD1 matches 7 bases. The V gene end was trimmed by 5 bases and the J gene end by 11 bases; junction bases not matched to a gene: 14. The CDR3 is made up of 14 amino acids. The V gene's germline CDR1 is SGHTA and CDR2 FQGTGA.

This chain uses TRBV29-1 with TRBJ2-7; 11 bases fit TRBD2. The CDR3 spans 14 residues. J lost 2 bases, V lost 5 bases, and 5 bases had no gene match. Germline lookup yields CDR1 SQVTM and CDR2 ANQGSEA. CDR3 in DNA: TGCAGCGTTCGACCGACTAGCGGGACCTACGAGCAGTACTTC. Translated, it gives CSVRPTSGTYEQYF.

This chain links TRBV7-3 with TRBJ2-3; no definite D call. CDR3 length: 15 residues. Germline V gene sequence: CDR1 SGHTA, CDR2 FQGTGA. Trimming removed 5 bases at V and 0 bases at J, with 12 bases between. CDR3 bases: TGTGCCAGCAGCCTGTGGGCTTCTAGCACAGATACGCAGTATTTT. It encodes CASSLWASSTDTQYF.

Details on this clonotype: A much more abundant neighbour one base away suggests this may be a read error. The V gene is TRBV5-1, the J gene TRBJ2-5, with no clear D. The length of the CDR3 is 15 residues. V was trimmed by 0 bases and J by 11 bases, leaving 20 bases between them. Germline V gene data show CDR1 as SGHRS and CDR2 as YFSETQ. DNA of the CDR3: TGCGCCAGCAGCTTGGCGGCGGTGACCTACAATGAGCAGTACTTC. Translation: CASSLAAVTYNEQYF.

Concerning this clonotype itself: This may arise from a read error, as a much more abundant clone is one base away. This rearrangement joins TRBV7-9 to TRBJ2-7, with D possibly matching TRBD1 (5 bases). Germline-derived CDR1 and CDR2 are SEHNR and FQNEAQ (reference sequence). The CDR3 runs 15 residues. Trimming cost V 1 base and J 3 bases, with 13 bases left between them. CDR3 region: CASSLGASGIYEQYF. The CDR3 nucleotides are TGTGCCAGCAGCTTAGGTGCCTCAGGGATCTACGAGCAGTACTTC.

The chain has TRBV20-1 and TRBJ1-2, with 8 positions matching TRBD1. This CDR3 comprises 14 residues. The germline CDR1 and CDR2 sequences are DFQATT and SNEGSKA (reference sequence). With 5 bases clipped from V and 3 bases from J, the junction kept 8 bases outside the gene matches. This CDR3 is CSALQMTGDYGYTF. The CDR3 DNA reads as TGCAGTGCTCTACAGATGACAGGGGACTATGGCTACACCTTC.

Worth noting for this clonotype: A read error may explain this, as a much larger clone is one base away. The chain uses TRBV28 and TRBJ2-4; possibly TRBD1 for D (6 bases). Germline CDR1 MDHEN, CDR2 SYDVKM. CDR3 size: 15 residues. The CDR3, as DNA: TGTGCCGGCAGTTTAGCCGGGACATCTAAAAACATTCAGTACTTC. This gives the protein CAGSLAGTSKNIQYF.

This clonotype was detected only once. The V gene is TRBV7-9, the J gene TRBJ1-5; 7 bases align to TRBD1. The CDR3 consists of 16 residues. In germline, CDR1 is SEHNR, CDR2 FQNEAQ (reference sequence). Trimming took 5 bases from V and 0 from J; bases not matched to a gene: 7. CDR3 protein: CASSPGQGDSNQPQHF. In nucleotides, the CDR3 is TGTGCCAGCAGCCCCGGGCAGGGGGATAGCAATCAGCCCCAGCATTTT.

About this clonotype itself: This may be a read error, as it is one base from a much larger clone. V is TRBV15 and J is TRBJ2-1; D not certain. The germline gives CDR1 LNHNV, CDR2 YYDKDF (reference sequence). The CDR3 totals 15 residues. CDR3 sequence: CATRRDAVTNNEQFF. Here the CDR3 DNA reads TGTGCCACCCGCAGAGATGCAGTGACCAACAATGAGCAGTTCTTC.

V is TRBV18 and J is TRBJ2-5; tentative D call: TRBD2 (6 bases). The last part of the DNA fits TRBJ2-1 better; the J call may be wrong. Germline V lookup: CDR1 KGHSH, CDR2 LQKENI. This CDR3 region has 15 residues. This CDR3 reads CASSPPGTPQETQFF. CDR3 in DNA: TGTGCCAGCTCACCACCCGGGACTCCACAAGAGACCCAGTTCTTC.

This clonotype was detected only once. The V call is TRBV11-2, the J call TRBJ2-1; D is ambiguous. Germline V gene data show CDR1 as SGHAT and CDR2 as FQNNGV. V was cut by 5 bases and J by 8 bases, with 13 bases left in between. The CDR3 has 13 residues. The chain's CDR3 is CASSGVMQYEQFF. DNA of the CDR3: TGTGCCAGCAGCGGAGTCATGCAGTATGAGCAGTTCTTC. Filled out from reference TRBV11-2 and TRBJ2-1, the complete variable domain reads EAGVAQSPRYKIIEKRQSVAFWCNPISGHATLYWYQQILGQGPKLLIQFQNNGVVDDSQLPKDRFSAERLKGVDSTLKIQPAKLEDSAVYLCASSGVMQYEQFFGPGTRLTVL.

Here the CDR3 DNA reads TGCAGCGTCGTCCGGGACGGTACCTACGAGCAGTACTTC. It codes for CSVVRDGTYEQYF. The J gene is TRBJ2-7, the V gene TRBV29-1; TRBD1 or TRBD2 may be the D gene (5 bases each). Germline-derived CDR1 and CDR2 are SQVTM and ANQGSEA. The CDR3 contains 13 residues. Trimming took 6 bases from V and 2 from J, leaving 14 bases between them.

The V call is TRBV29-1, the J call TRBJ2-5, with D unresolved. The DNA end lines up better with TRBJ2-7; the J call may be wrong. The length of the CDR3 is 12 residues. In germline, CDR1 is SQVTM, CDR2 ANQGSEA. CDR3 nucleotides: TGCAGCGCCCGACCGACCGACTACGAGCAGTACTTC. Residues: CSARPTDYEQYF.

This chain links TRBV14 with TRBJ2-7, with D unclear. CDR3 length: 15 residues. CDR1 and CDR2 (germline): SGHDN, FVKESK. Trimming took off 4 bases at V and 3 bases at J, with 16 bases between the two ends. CDR3: CASSLAILGGYEQYF. In DNA, the CDR3 is TGTGCCAGCAGCCTCGCCATTCTAGGTGGCTACGAGCAGTACTTC.

The table lists this clonotype with many counts. CDR3 nucleotides: TGCAGCGTTGGAAGGACAGGGAGAAACAATGAGCAGTTCTTC. This encodes CSVGRTGRNNEQFF. The chain recombines TRBV29-1 with TRBJ2-1; TRBD1 agrees at 8 bases. Trimming took 4 bases from V and 5 from J; bases not matched to a gene: 7. The CDR3 contains 14 residues. Germline-derived CDR1 and CDR2 are SQVTM and ANQGSEA.

The rearrangement uses TRBV4-2 and TRBJ2-1, with 9 bases lining up with TRBD2. The CDR3 has 15 amino acids. J gave up 13 bases and V 4 bases, and 14 bases lay outside the gene matches. From germline, CDR1 is LGHNA and CDR2 YNFKEQ. The CDR3 DNA reads TGTGCCAGCAGCCGTAGCGGGAGCTCCGAGGAGACCCAGTTCTTC. Translated, it gives CASSRSGSSEETQFF.

This clonotype was observed at least ten times. The chain combines TRBV20-1 with TRBJ2-7; 7 nucleotides match TRBD1. V lost 6 bases, J lost 6 bases, and 20 bases stayed unmatched. Germline V lookup: CDR1 DFQATT, CDR2 SNEGSKA (reference sequence). The CDR3 extends over 16 amino acids. The CDR3 sequence: CSAFQGDTPVRGEQYF. The CDR3 nucleotides read TGCAGTGCCTTCCAGGGGGACACTCCTGTTCGTGGCGAGCAGTACTTC.

The J gene is TRBJ2-1, the V gene TRBV6-2 or TRBV6-3; TRBD2 matches at 12 bases. The CDR3 runs 15 residues. Per germline, CDR1 MNHEY and CDR2 SVGEGT. After removal of 4 bases from V and 6 bases from J, the junction contained 4 bases not matched to a gene. The CDR3 region is CASSSGTSGLNEQFF. The DNA for the CDR3 is TGTGCCAGCAGTTCCGGGACTAGCGGGCTCAATGAGCAGTTCTTC.

The genes are TRBV5-1 and TRBJ2-5; D gene ambiguous. V dropped 0 bases and J dropped 3 bases, with 9 bases sitting between them. The CDR3 length is 14 residues. Germline assignment: CDR1 SGHRS and CDR2 YFSETQ. CDR3 loop: CASSLAAAKETQYF. In DNA, the CDR3 is TGCGCCAGCAGCTTGGCAGCAGCTAAAGAGACCCAGTACTTC.

This clonotype was found many times. This chain joins TRBV28 and TRBJ2-3, with D tentatively TRBD1 (5 bases). The CDR3 totals 15 residues. The germline V gene encodes CDR1 MDHEN and CDR2 SYDVKM. Trimming shortened V by 5 bases and J by 4 bases, and 16 bases separated the two germline ends. The CDR3 DNA sequence: TGTGCCAGCAGTCTGAGAAGGGGCGCGGCAGATACGCAGTATTTT. Translating gives CASSLRRGAADTQYF.

The V and J genes are TRBV24-1 and TRBJ2-4; no clear D. The J call may be incorrect, as the DNA end agrees better with TRBJ2-5. Germline values: CDR1 KGHDR, CDR2 SFDVKD. This CDR3 spans 12 amino acids. The CDR3 sequence is CATRGDQETQYF. In DNA form, the CDR3 reads TGTGCCACCAGGGGCGACCAAGAGACCCAGTACTTC.

At least ten counts were recorded for this clonotype. The CDR3: CASSFLPSGSYNEQFF. The CDR3 DNA reads as TGTGCCAGCAGCTTCTTGCCGAGTGGATCCTACAATGAGCAGTTCTTC. The V call is TRBV7-3, the J call TRBJ2-1; D gene uncertain. The CDR3 is 16 amino acids. The germline V gene encodes CDR1 SGHTA and CDR2 FQGTGA. Trimming pared 3 bases from V and 1 base from J, leaving 13 bases between.